This T cell receptor (beta chain) is from a study of blood T cell repertoires in COVID-19. Study in general: Spain, Italy and the United States supplied samples that represented acute and convalescent COVID-19. T cells, B-cell-depleted T cells, or PBMCs supplied cDNA or gDNA.

Deletions cut 4 bases from V and 5 bases from J, with 10 bases between. This CDR3 spans 13 amino acids. The germline V gene has CDR1 SGHDT and CDR2 YYEEEE. Using immunoSEQ multiplex PCR, the repertoire was profiled, and TCRdb retains in-frame clones only, with some absent. The data contain a few hundred thousand clones, about 80% of them singletons. The source is a woman older than 75 with acute or convalescent COVID-19. Specimen: peripheral blood. This rearrangement joins TRBV5-6 to TRBJ2-1, with D perhaps TRBD2 (5 bases). The CDR3 bases are TGTGCCAGCAGCCCCGGGATTCACAATGAGCAGTTCTTC. Its protein product is CASSPGIHNEQFF.